A selection of T cell receptor beta chains follows, all from one sample in a study of siplizumab effects on memory and regulatory T cells. Only in-frame clones appear in the TCRdb table, and some are missing; sequencing was by immunoSEQ multiplex PCR. Of about 91,000 clones listed, 90% to 95% are singletons. The sample taken for sequencing was CD8+ T cells sorted from blood. The source of these receptors is a human donor in good health. Each CDR3 is given with its conserved first and last residue. Each record gives: J gene, clone size, V gene, D gene, CDR3 DNA, CDR3 protein. A D gene is named only where the DNA matches it firmly. The listing skips clone size in some rows; elsewhere it reads once, few, many or a size class.

TRBJ1-3 NA TRBV15 NA TGTGCCACCAGCAGAGGAGGGCTCTTCTCTGGAAACACCATATATTTT CATSRGGLFSGNTIYF
TRBJ1-5 once TRBV4-3 NA TGCGCCAGCACCCCCTCCCTAGGACAGTTCCCATTTCCTGGCAATCAGCCCCAGCATTTT CASTPSLGQFPFPGNQPQHF
TRBJ2-7 once TRBV27 TRBD1 TGTGCCAGCAGTTTAGGGACAGGGGGCGCCTACGAGCAGTACTTC CASSLGTGGAYEQYF
TRBJ1-5 few TRBV6-5 NA TGTGCCAGCAGTTACGGGGGCCGAGCAAATCAGCCCCAGCATTTT CASSYGGRANQPQHF
TRBJ2-7 once TRBV4-2 NA TGTGCCAGCAGCCAAGATCTAGGGTACTACGAGCAGTACTTC CASSQDLGYYEQYF
TRBJ2-5 NA TRBV11-3 NA TGTGCCAGCAGCTTAGTAGTGACACGCGCGAGGGAGACCCAGTACTTC CASSLVVTRARETQYF
TRBJ2-7 NA TRBV30 NA TGTGCCTGGAGTAGAGGGGGTGGCTACGAGCAGTACTTC CAWSRGGGYEQYF
TRBJ2-5 once TRBV7-9 NA TGTGCCAGCAACACCCCGTACCAAGAGACCCAGTACTTC CASNTPYQETQYF
TRBJ1-1 NA TRBV7-3 TRBD1 TGTGCCAGCAGCCCAGGACAGGGGGGTACTGAAGCTTTCTTT CASSPGQGGTEAFF
TRBJ1-1 NA TRBV19 TRBD1 TGTGCCAGTAGTAGACACAGGGGCGTGAACACTGAAGCTTTCTTT CASSRHRGVNTEAFF
TRBJ2-3 NA TRBV11-2 NA TGTGCCAGCAGCTTAGGAGATACGCAGTATTTT CASSLGDTQYF
TRBJ2-3 NA TRBV6-1 TRBD1 TGTGCCAGCAACAGACAGGGGCCAGATACGCAGTATTTT CASNRQGPDTQYF
TRBJ2-7 NA TRBV6-4 TRBD2 TGTGCCAGCAGTGACTCGATTCTAGCGGGAGGGAAAAGCGAGCAGTACTTC CASSDSILAGGKSEQYF
TRBJ1-3 many TRBV4-2 NA TGTGCCAGCAGCCAGGGAGAGGGCTCTGGAAACACCATATATTTT CASSQGEGSGNTIYF
TRBJ2-7 NA TRBV11-3 TRBD2 TGTGCCAGCAGCCCAGGGCTAGCGGGCTACGAGCAGTACTTC CASSPGLAGYEQYF
TRBJ1-2 NA TRBV6-1 NA TGTGCCAGCAGTGAAGTCGAGGGCCCGTATGGCTACACCTTC CASSEVEGPYGYTF
TRBJ2-5 NA TRBV7-6 NA TGTGCCAGCAGCTCCTGGAGAGCGGAGACCCAGTACTTC CASSSWRAETQYF
TRBJ1-2 few TRBV11-2 NA TGTGCCAGCAGCATTTCCGACAGGACTTATGGCTACACCTTC CASSISDRTYGYTF
TRBJ2-7 once TRBV7-9 NA TGTGCCAGCAGCTTAGTATGGGGGACCGAGACCTACGAGCAGTACTTC CASSLVWGTETYEQYF
TRBJ1-3 NA TRBV23-1 TRBD1 TGCGCCAGCAGTCAATTTGACAGGGTAGCTGGAAACACCATATATTTT CASSQFDRVAGNTIYF